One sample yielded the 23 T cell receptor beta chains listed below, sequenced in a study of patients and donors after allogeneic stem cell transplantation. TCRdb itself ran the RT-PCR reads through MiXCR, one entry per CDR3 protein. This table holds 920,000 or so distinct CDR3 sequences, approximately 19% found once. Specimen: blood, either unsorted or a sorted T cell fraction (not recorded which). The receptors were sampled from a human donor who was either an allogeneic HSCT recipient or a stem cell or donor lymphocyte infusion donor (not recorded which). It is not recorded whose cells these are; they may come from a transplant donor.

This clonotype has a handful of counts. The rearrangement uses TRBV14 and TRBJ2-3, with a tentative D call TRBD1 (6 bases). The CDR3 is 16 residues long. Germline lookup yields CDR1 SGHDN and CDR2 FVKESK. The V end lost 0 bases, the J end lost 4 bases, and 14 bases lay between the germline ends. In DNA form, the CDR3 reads TGTGCCAGCAGCCAAGAGGGACATAAAAGCCCAGATACGCAGTATTTT. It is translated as CASSQEGHKSPDTQYF.

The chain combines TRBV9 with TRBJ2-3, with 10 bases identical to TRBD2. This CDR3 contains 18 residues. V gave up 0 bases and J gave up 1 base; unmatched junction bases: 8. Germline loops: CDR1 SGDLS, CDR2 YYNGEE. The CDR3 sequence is CASSVGLAGPGGTDTQYF. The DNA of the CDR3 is TGTGCCAGCAGCGTAGGACTAGCGGGCCCAGGGGGCACAGATACGCAGTATTTT.

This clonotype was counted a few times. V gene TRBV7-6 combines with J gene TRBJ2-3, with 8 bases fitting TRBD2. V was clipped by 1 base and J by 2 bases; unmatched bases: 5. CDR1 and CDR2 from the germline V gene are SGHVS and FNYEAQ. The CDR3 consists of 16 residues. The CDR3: CASSLGSGGVTDTQYF. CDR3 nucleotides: TGTGCCAGCAGCTTAGGTTCCGGGGGGGTCACAGATACGCAGTATTTT.

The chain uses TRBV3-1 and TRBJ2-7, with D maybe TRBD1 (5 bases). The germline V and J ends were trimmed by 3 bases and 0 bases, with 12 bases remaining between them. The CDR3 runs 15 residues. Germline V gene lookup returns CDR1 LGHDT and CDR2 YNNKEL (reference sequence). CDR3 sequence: CASSHWADISYEQYF. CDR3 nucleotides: TGTGCCAGCAGCCATTGGGCGGACATCTCCTACGAGCAGTACTTC.

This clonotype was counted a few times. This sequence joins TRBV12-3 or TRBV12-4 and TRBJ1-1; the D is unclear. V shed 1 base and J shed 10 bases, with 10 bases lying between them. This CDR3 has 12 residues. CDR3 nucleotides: TGTGCCAGCAGTTTAGGGGGTAGGGCAGCTTTCTTT. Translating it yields CASSLGGRAAFF.

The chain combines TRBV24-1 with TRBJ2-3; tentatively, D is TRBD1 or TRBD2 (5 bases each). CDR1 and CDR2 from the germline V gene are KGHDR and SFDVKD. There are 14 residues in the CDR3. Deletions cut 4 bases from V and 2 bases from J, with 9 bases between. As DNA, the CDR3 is TGTGCCACCAGTGACTGGGACCACACAGATACGCAGTATTTT. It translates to CATSDWDHTDTQYF.

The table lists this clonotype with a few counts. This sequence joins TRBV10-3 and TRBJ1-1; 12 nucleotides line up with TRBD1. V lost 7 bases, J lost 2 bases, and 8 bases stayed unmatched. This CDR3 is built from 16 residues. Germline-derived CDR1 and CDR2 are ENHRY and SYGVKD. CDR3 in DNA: TGTGCCATCACACCGGGACAGGGGGCGCTTAACACTGAAGCTTTCTTT. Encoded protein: CAITPGQGALNTEAFF.

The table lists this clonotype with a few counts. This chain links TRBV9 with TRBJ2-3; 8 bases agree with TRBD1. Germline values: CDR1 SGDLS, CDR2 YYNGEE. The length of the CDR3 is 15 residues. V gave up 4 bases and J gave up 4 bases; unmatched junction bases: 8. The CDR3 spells CASSPPDRAPDTQYF. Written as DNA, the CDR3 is TGTGCCAGCAGCCCACCGGACAGGGCCCCAGATACGCAGTATTTT.

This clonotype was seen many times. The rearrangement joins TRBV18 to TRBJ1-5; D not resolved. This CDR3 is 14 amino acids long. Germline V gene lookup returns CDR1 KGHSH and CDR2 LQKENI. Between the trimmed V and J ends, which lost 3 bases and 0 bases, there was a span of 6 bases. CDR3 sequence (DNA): TGTGCCAGCTCACCGGACTATAGCAATCAGCCCCAGCATTTT. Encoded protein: CASSPDYSNQPQHF.

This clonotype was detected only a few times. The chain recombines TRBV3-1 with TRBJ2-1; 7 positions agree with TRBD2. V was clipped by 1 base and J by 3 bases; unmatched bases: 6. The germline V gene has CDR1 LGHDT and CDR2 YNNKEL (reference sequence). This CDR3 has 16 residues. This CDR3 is CASSQVQRGVYNEQFF. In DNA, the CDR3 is TGTGCCAGCAGCCAAGTCCAGCGGGGAGTCTACAATGAGCAGTTCTTC.

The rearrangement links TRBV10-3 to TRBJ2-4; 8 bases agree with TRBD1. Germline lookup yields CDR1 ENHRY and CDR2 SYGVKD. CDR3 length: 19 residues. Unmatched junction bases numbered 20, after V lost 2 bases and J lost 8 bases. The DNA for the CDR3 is TGTGCCATCAGTGAGAAGTCAACTCGGACAGGGAGTAGGCGGGACATTCAGTACTTC. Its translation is CAISEKSTRTGSRRDIQYF.

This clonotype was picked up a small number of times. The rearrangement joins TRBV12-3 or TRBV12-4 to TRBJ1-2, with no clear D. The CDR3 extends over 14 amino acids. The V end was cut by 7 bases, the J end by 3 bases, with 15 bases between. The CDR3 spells CASTNGKGYYGYTF. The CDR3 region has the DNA TGTGCCAGCACTAATGGAAAGGGTTACTATGGCTACACCTTC.

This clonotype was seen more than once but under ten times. CDR3 region: CASSLLMFGGGTEAFF. In DNA form, the CDR3 reads TGTGCCAGCAGCTTATTGATGTTCGGGGGTGGCACTGAAGCTTTCTTT. This sequence joins TRBV7-2 and TRBJ1-1; TRBD1 might be the D (5 bases). Trimming shortened V by 2 bases and J by 4 bases, and 17 bases separated the two germline ends. The CDR3 runs to 16 residues. Germline CDR1 and CDR2: SGHTA and FQGNSA.

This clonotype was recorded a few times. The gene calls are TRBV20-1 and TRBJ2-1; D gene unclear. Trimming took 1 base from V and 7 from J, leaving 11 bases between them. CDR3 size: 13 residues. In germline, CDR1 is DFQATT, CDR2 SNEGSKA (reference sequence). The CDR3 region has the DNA TGCAGTGCTAGAGGTCCGCCCTGGAATGAGCAGTTCTTC. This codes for CSARGPPWNEQFF.

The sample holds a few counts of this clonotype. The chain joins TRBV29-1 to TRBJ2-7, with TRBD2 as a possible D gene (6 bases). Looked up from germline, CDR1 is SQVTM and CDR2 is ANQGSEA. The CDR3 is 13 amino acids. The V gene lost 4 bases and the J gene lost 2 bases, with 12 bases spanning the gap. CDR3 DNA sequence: TGCAGCGTTGGGGAGGTAATCCCCTACGAGCAGTACTTC. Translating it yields CSVGEVIPYEQYF.

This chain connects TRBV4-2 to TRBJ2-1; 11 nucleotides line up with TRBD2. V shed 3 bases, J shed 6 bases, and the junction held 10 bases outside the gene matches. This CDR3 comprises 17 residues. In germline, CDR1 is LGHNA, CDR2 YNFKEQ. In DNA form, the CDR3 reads TGTGCCAGCAGCCAGGGACTAGCGGAGGCCGGGGGCAATGAGCAGTTCTTC. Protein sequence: CASSQGLAEAGGNEQFF.

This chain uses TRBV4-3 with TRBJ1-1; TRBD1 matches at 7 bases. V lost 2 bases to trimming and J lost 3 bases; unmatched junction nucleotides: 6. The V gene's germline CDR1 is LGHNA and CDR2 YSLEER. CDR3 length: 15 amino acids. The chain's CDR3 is CASSQSLRGHTEAFF. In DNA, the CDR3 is TGCGCCAGCAGCCAAAGTCTGAGGGGGCACACTGAAGCTTTCTTT.

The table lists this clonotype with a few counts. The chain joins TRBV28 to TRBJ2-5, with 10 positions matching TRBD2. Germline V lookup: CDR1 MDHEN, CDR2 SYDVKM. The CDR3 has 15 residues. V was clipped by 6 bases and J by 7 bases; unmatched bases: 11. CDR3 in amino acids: CASRGSGGLQWTQYF. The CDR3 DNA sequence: TGTGCCAGCAGGGGTAGCGGGGGGCTCCAGTGGACCCAGTACTTC.

The CDR3 region is CASSPGVGGKYF. Here the CDR3 DNA reads TGTGCCAGCAGTCCTGGGGTGGGGGGGAAGTACTTC. The chain links TRBV12-3 or TRBV12-4 to TRBJ2-7; TRBD2 aligns across 7 bases. V was pared by 5 bases and J by 11 bases, with 9 bases of the junction left unmatched. The CDR3 extends over 12 amino acids.

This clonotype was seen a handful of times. The CDR3 loop reads CSVSRSTNEQFF. In DNA, the CDR3 is TGCAGCGTTTCCAGGTCCACCAATGAGCAGTTCTTC. This chain uses TRBV29-1 with TRBJ2-1; D not certain. The CDR3 totals 12 residues. V was clipped by 5 bases and J by 6 bases, with 11 bases between them. CDR1 SQVTM and CDR2 ANQGSEA come from the germline V gene.

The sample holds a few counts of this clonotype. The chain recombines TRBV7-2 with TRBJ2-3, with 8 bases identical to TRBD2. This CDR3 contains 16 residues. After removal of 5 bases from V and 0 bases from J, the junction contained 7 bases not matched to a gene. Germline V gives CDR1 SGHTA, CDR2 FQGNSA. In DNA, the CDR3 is TGTGCCAGCAGCCCTCAGACGGGGGGGAGCACAGATACGCAGTATTTT. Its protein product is CASSPQTGGSTDTQYF.

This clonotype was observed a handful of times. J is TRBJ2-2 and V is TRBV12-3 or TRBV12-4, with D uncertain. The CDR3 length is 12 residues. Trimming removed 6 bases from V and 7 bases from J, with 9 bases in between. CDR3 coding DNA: TGTGCCAGCAGGGCCCCAGGCGGGGAGCTGTTTTTT. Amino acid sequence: CASRAPGGELFF.

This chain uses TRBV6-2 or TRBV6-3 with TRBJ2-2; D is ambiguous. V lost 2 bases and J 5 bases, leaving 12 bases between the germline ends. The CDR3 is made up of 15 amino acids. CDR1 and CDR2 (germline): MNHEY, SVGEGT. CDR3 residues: CASSYQRIGTGELFF. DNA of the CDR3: TGTGCCAGCAGTTACCAAAGAATTGGGACCGGGGAGCTGTTTTTT.